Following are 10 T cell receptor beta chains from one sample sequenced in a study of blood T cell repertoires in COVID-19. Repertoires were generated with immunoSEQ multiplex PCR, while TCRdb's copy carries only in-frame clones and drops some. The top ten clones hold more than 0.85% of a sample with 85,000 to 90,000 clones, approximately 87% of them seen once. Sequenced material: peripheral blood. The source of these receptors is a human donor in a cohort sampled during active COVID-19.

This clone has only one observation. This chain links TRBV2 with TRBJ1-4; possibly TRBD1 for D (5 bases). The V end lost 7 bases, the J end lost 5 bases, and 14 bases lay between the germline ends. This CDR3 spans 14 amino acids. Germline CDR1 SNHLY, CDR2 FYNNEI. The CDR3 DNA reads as TGTGCCAGCATCGTAGGACAAGGAAATGAAAAACTGTTTTTT. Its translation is CASIVGQGNEKLFF.

The CDR3 protein is CASTQGGSYEQYF. In DNA form, the CDR3 reads TGTGCCAGCACTCAAGGAGGGTCCTACGAGCAGTACTTC. The chain has TRBV7-9 and TRBJ2-7; tentatively, D is TRBD2 (6 bases). CDR3 length: 13 residues. Germline assignment: CDR1 SEHNR and CDR2 FQNEAQ (reference sequence). The V gene lost 7 bases and the J gene lost 1 base, with 11 bases spanning the gap.

The chain's CDR3 is CASSPRMTSGSRNEQFF. The CDR3 nucleotides read TGTGCCAGTAGTCCCCGCATGACTAGCGGGAGCAGGAATGAGCAGTTCTTC. V gene TRBV19 combines with J gene TRBJ2-1, with 12 bases that match TRBD2. Germline lookup yields CDR1 LNHDA and CDR2 SQIVND (reference sequence). The J segment lost 7 bases and the V segment lost 5 bases, leaving 12 bases of the junction unmatched. This CDR3 contains 17 residues.

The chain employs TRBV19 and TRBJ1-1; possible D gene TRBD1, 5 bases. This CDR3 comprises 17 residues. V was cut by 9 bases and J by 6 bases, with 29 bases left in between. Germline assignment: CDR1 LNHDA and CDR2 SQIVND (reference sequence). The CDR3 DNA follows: TGTGCCAGCCGTGCCGGGGAGGGGATGCAATTTTGGGCTGAAGCTTTCTTT. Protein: CASRAGEGMQFWAEAFF.

In DNA, the CDR3 is TGCGCCAGCAGCCCTCAATCTCAGGGGTTTGGGAATCAGCCCCAGCATTTT. It encodes CASSPQSQGFGNQPQHF. The V and J genes are TRBV10-1 and TRBJ1-5; TRBD1 might be the D (6 bases). Germline-derived CDR1 and CDR2 are WNHNN and SYGVQD (reference sequence). The CDR3 loop spans 17 amino acids. V lost 6 bases and J 4 bases, leaving 22 bases between the germline ends.

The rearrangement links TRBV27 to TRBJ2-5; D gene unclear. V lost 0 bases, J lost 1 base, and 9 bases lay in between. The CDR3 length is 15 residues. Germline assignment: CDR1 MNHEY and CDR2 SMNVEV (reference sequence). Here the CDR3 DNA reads TGTGCCAGCAGTTTATCCCATGGGCCCCAAGAGACCCAGTACTTC. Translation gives CASSLSHGPQETQYF.

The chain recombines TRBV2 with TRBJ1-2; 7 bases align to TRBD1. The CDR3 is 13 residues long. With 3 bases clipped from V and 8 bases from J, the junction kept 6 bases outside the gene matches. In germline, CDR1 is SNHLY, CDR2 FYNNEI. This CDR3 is CASSEDRSRGYTF. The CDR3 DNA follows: TGTGCCAGCAGTGAGGACAGGTCTAGGGGCTACACCTTC.

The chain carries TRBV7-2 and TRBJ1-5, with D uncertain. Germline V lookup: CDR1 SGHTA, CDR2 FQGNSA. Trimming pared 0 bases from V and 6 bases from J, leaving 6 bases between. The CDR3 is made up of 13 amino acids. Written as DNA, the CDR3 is TGTGCCAGCAGCTTAGCATCCGTTCAGCCCCAGCATTTT. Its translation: CASSLASVQPQHF.

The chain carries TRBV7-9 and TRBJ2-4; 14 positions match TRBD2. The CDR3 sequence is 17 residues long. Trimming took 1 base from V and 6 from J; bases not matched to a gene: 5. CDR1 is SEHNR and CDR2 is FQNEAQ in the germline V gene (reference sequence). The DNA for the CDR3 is TGTGCCAGCAGCTTAGGACTAGCGGGAGGGCCCGGAAACATTCAGTACTTC. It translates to CASSLGLAGGPGNIQYF.

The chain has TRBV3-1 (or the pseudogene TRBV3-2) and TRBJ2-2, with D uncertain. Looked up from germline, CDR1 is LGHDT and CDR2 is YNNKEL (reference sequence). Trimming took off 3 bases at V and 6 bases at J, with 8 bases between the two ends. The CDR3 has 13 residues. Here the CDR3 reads CASSHGWAGELFF. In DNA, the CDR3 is TGTGCCAGCAGCCACGGGTGGGCCGGGGAGCTGTTTTTT.